The 13 T cell receptor beta chains below all came from one sample that was sequenced in a study of PD-1 blockade in classical Hodgkin lymphoma. The table came from immunoSEQ multiplex PCR; TCRdb's copy has only in-frame clones and leaves some out. The repertoire has about 40,000 clones, over 70% of them found once; the top ten carry approximately 9.1%. Relapse was seen in all patients after autologous stem cell transplantation, and brentuximab vedotin exposure was variable. Sample: peripheral blood mononuclear cells (PBMCs), taken at baseline. The receptors come from a human donor with classical Hodgkin lymphoma.

The chain joins TRBV6-5 to TRBJ1-1; D may be TRBD1 (6 bases). Trimming removed 6 bases from V and 4 bases from J, with 15 bases in between. The CDR3 consists of 14 residues. The germline V gene encodes CDR1 MNHEY and CDR2 SVGAGI. CDR3 nucleotide sequence: TGTGCCAGCAGAATCGAGGGGGGGACCACTGAAGCTTTCTTT. Protein product: CASRIEGGTTEAFF.

The rearrangement uses TRBV18 and TRBJ1-5; the D gene is possibly TRBD1 (6 bases). Germline V lookup: CDR1 KGHSH, CDR2 LQKENI. V lost 2 bases, J lost 4 bases, and 12 bases lay in between. The CDR3 totals 15 residues. The CDR3, as DNA: TGTGCCAGCTCACCAAATGGGGGGCCTAATCAGCCCCAGCATTTT. Residues: CASSPNGGPNQPQHF.

This chain connects TRBV5-1 to TRBJ2-5, with TRBD1 identical over 8 bases. This CDR3 is built from 15 residues. Germline V gives CDR1 SGHRS, CDR2 YFSETQ. V was pared by 4 bases and J by 1 base, with 6 bases of the junction left unmatched. In nucleotides, the CDR3 is TGCGCCAGCAGCCGCCGGACAGGGAGCCAAGAGACCCAGTACTTC. Protein product: CASSRRTGSQETQYF.

The rearrangement links TRBV7-2 to TRBJ1-1, with D possibly being TRBD1 (5 bases). Between the trimmed V and J ends, which lost 1 base and 5 bases, there was a span of 14 bases. Germline loops: CDR1 SGHTA, CDR2 FQGNSA. The CDR3 sequence is 15 residues long. CDR3 residues: CASSLGAAGGTEAFF. In DNA, the CDR3 is TGTGCCAGCAGCTTAGGGGCGGCGGGGGGGACTGAAGCTTTCTTT.

Written as DNA, the CDR3 is TGTGCCAGCAGCCCCCCGCCGGCGGGGGGTACAGATACGCAGTATTTT. Amino acid sequence: CASSPPPAGGTDTQYF. This chain joins TRBV7-9 and TRBJ2-3, with 8 bases identical to TRBD2. This CDR3 spans 16 amino acids. V shed 5 bases, J shed 3 bases, and the junction held 10 bases outside the gene matches. The germline CDR1 and CDR2 sequences are SEHNR and FQNEAQ (reference sequence).

The rearrangement joins TRBV19 to TRBJ2-7; possible D gene TRBD1, 7 bases. Germline lookup yields CDR1 LNHDA and CDR2 SQIVND (reference sequence). This CDR3 comprises 14 residues. V lost 3 bases and J lost 5, with 14 bases in between. The CDR3 sequence: CASSIPDRRDEQYF. The CDR3 region has the DNA TGTGCCAGTAGTATCCCGGACAGGAGGGACGAGCAGTACTTC.

The chain joins TRBV4-3 to TRBJ2-1; D gene unclear. Between the trimmed V and J ends, which lost 0 bases and 1 base, there was a span of 13 bases. This CDR3 spans 17 amino acids. Germline loops: CDR1 LGHNA, CDR2 YSLEER. Here the CDR3 DNA reads TGCGCCAGCAGCCAAGATGCGGTGGGCCCTTCCTACAATGAGCAGTTCTTC. The encoded protein is CASSQDAVGPSYNEQFF.

This clone occurred a few times. This chain uses TRBV5-1 with TRBJ2-5, with TRBD1 as a possible D gene (5 bases). V was cut by 4 bases and J by 3 bases, with 16 bases left in between. CDR1 is SGHRS and CDR2 is YFSETQ in the germline V gene. CDR3 length: 15 residues. CDR3 DNA: TGCGCCAGCAGCCTCACTCTCGTCAGGGAAGAGACCCAGTACTTC. Translation gives CASSLTLVREETQYF.

This clone appeared once. V usage is TRBV6-1 and J usage is TRBJ1-5, with D possibly matching TRBD1 (6 bases). The length of the CDR3 is 15 residues. The V and J ends lost 4 bases and 4 bases respectively, with 14 bases between them. In germline, CDR1 is MNHNS, CDR2 SASEGT. The CDR3 nucleotides read TGTGCCAGCAGTGGGTCACAGGGAGGGAATCAGCCCCAGCATTTT. Translating gives CASSGSQGGNQPQHF.

The sample holds one count of this clone. This rearrangement joins TRBV27 to TRBJ2-1; TRBD2 matches at 10 bases. This CDR3 contains 15 residues. Germline V CDR1 and CDR2: MNHEY, SMNVEV (reference sequence). V lost 6 bases to trimming and J lost 5 bases; unmatched junction nucleotides: 7. The CDR3 coding sequence is TGTGCCAGCAGAATAGCGGGAGGCCCAAACAATGAGCAGTTCTTC. Amino acid sequence: CASRIAGGPNNEQFF.

CDR3 residues: CAISALEGPTDTQYF. CDR3 DNA sequence: TGTGCCATCAGTGCTTTAGAAGGGCCCACAGATACGCAGTATTTT. The rearrangement links TRBV10-3 to TRBJ2-3; D gene uncertain. Between the trimmed V and J ends, which lost 4 bases and 2 bases, there was a span of 13 bases. The CDR3 contains 15 residues. CDR1 is ENHRY and CDR2 is SYGVKD in the germline V gene.

This clone was found a few times. This CDR3 reads CASSLGLFYEQYF. Here the CDR3 DNA reads TGTGCCAGCAGCCTGGGACTTTTCTACGAGCAGTACTTC. The chain has TRBV7-2 and TRBJ2-7; weak D call: TRBD2 (6 bases). V gave up 5 bases and J gave up 3 bases, with 11 bases separating them. This CDR3 contains 13 residues. CDR1 and CDR2 from the germline V gene are SGHTA and FQGNSA. Full variable domain (outside the CDR3, taken from reference TRBV7-2 and TRBJ2-7): GAGVSQSPSNKVTEKGKDVELRCDPISGHTALYWYRQSLGQGLEFLIYFQGNSAPDKSGLPSDRFSAERTGGSVSTLTIQRTQQEDSAVYLCASSLGLFYEQYFGPGTRLTVT.

The chain couples TRBV7-9 to TRBJ1-4, with D tentatively TRBD1 (5 bases). CDR1 and CDR2 from the germline V gene are SEHNR and FQNEAQ (reference sequence). Deletions cut 0 bases from V and 1 base from J, with 9 bases between. The length of the CDR3 is 16 residues. CDR3 bases: TGTGCCAGCAGCTTAGCGCTAGGGGTAACTAATGAAAAACTGTTTTTT. Its translation is CASSLALGVTNEKLFF. The full variable domain, completed using reference TRBV7-9 and TRBJ1-4, is DTGVSQNPRHKITKRGQNVTFRCDPISEHNRLYWYRQTLGQGPEFLTYFQNEAQLEKSRLLSDRFSAERPKGSFSTLEIQRTEQGDSAMYLCASSLALGVTNEKLFFGSGTQLSVL.